This T cell receptor beta chain derives from a study of blood T cells in healthy people across ages. Each donor supplied about 9.6 milliliters of peripheral blood. The authors extracted at least 6 micrograms of total RNA per sample. Study-wide findings and caveats: Long-lived donors had more naive CD4+ cells and higher diversity than aged donors.

Together with a sample-barcoded 5' primer, a J-beta primer mix was included in a second PCR lasting roughly 6 to 12 cycles. Through a template-switch adaptor with 12 random nucleotides, each cDNA molecule received a tag. TCRdb reanalysed the 5' RACE reads using MiXCR and keeps one entry per CDR3 protein. The data hold about 1.4 million distinct CDR3 sequences, with approximately 59% observed a single time. Remarks on this clonotype: The antigen is undetermined.

Germline V gene lookup returns CDR1 MNHGY and CDR2 SAAAGT. V lost 0 bases to trimming and J lost 8 bases; unmatched junction nucleotides: 20. The CDR3 length is 21 residues. V gene TRBV6-8 combines with J gene TRBJ2-1; 12 nucleotides align to TRBD2. The receptor was isolated from a man between 18 and 35 years old in good health. Sequencing was performed on blood. The CDR3 DNA reads as TGTGCCAGCAGTTACTCGATATTGCGTCGGCTAGCGGGAGGGCCTAGCTATGAGCAGTTCTTC. Translating gives CASSYSILRRLAGGPSYEQFF.